The rows below give T cell receptor beta chains drawn from one sample of a study of OX40 agonist ivuxolimab in advanced cancers. The table came from immunoSEQ multiplex PCR; TCRdb's copy has only in-frame clones and leaves some out. The table has more than 65,000 clones, roughly 81% seen once; the top ten hold around 25%. The sample in question was CD4+ or CD8+ T cells sorted from blood, obtained in a trial of the OX40 agonist ivuxolimab. These receptors were obtained from an adult with an advanced solid tumor such as melanoma, head and neck, liver or kidney cancer. Both conserved end residues are part of each CDR3. Rows give clone size only sometimes, using once, few, many, or a class for an expanded clone.

CDR3aa: CASRGQPSYEQYF
len: 13
abundance: .
v_gene: TRBV2

CDR3aa: CASSIRGGHNEQFF
len: 14
abundance: .
v_gene: TRBV19

CDR3aa: CAWSLSTRGTDTQYF
len: 15
abundance: once
v_gene: TRBV30

CDR3aa: CASSFSAYNSPLHF
len: 14
abundance: .
v_gene: TRBV5-6

CDR3aa: CASSYEGAWDEKLFF
len: 15
abundance: .
v_gene: TRBV5-1

CDR3aa: CASSELAGAYNEQFF
len: 15
abundance: once
v_gene: TRBV2

CDR3aa: CASSPDKGSPLHF
len: 13
abundance: .
v_gene: TRBV18

CDR3aa: CASSEQGSYGYTF
len: 13
abundance: .
v_gene: TRBV6-5

CDR3aa: CASSLGTGGSKGTDTQYF
len: 18
abundance: .
v_gene: TRBV7-9

CDR3aa: CASTSTVYYGYTF
len: 13
abundance: many
v_gene: TRBV19

CDR3aa: CASSQDIPGATLNYGYTF
len: 18
abundance: .
v_gene: TRBV4-3

CDR3aa: CASSHLPGGEQFF
len: 13
abundance: .
v_gene: TRBV4-3

CDR3aa: CASSAGREYGELFF
len: 14
abundance: .
v_gene: TRBV10-1

CDR3aa: CATASRGVRQPQHF
len: 14
abundance: few
v_gene: TRBV6-1

CDR3aa: CASRATGAGTEAFF
len: 14
abundance: .
v_gene: TRBV6-1

CDR3aa: CASTSTYEQYF
len: 11
abundance: .
v_gene: TRBV28

CDR3aa: CASHMVGSYGYTF
len: 13
abundance: .
v_gene: TRBV18

CDR3aa: CASSLTAGFSYEQYF
len: 15
abundance: .
v_gene: TRBV7-2

CDR3aa: CASSQGGAGGYEQYF
len: 15
abundance: .
v_gene: TRBV4-1

CDR3aa: CASSWDLWNTEAFF
len: 14
abundance: .
v_gene: TRBV5-1

CDR3aa: CASSSGHYRDPEAFF
len: 15
abundance: .
v_gene: TRBV4-3

CDR3aa: CASSLLAVVSYNEQFF
len: 16
abundance: .
v_gene: TRBV19

CDR3aa: CASSIGLNQETQYF
len: 14
abundance: .
v_gene: TRBV19

CDR3aa: CASSSTANTEAFF
len: 13
abundance: .
v_gene: TRBV11-3

CDR3aa: CASSLSTGGAISQPQHF
len: 17
abundance: .
v_gene: TRBV28

CDR3aa: CAIRSSGGTEAFF
len: 13
abundance: .
v_gene: TRBV10-3